This TCR beta chain was identified in a study of OX40 agonist ivuxolimab in advanced cancers. About the study: Mean age 60 years, range about 23 to 80; 82.7% male. Treatment received earlier with anti-PD-1, anti-PD-L1 or anti-CTLA-4 agents was allowed, and 40% had some. Three patients responded partially, comprising one with hepatocellular carcinoma and two with cutaneous melanoma.

Concerning this clone itself: Its cognate antigen is unknown.

V was cut by 7 bases and J by 2 bases, with 20 bases left in between. From germline, CDR1 is SNHLY and CDR2 FYNNEI. The CDR3 covers 16 residues. Regarding the study as a whole: No antigen was identified for the clonally expanded peripheral T cells.

Profiled with immunoSEQ multiplex PCR; TCRdb holds only in-frame clones, not every one. The repertoire holds tens of thousands of clones, with about nine tenths as singletons. The chain recombines TRBV2 with TRBJ1-1; the D is unclear. The sample consisted of CD4+ or CD8+ T cells sorted from blood, taken in a trial of the OX40 agonist ivuxolimab. The clonotype comes from an adult with an advanced solid tumor such as melanoma, head and neck, liver or kidney cancer. CDR3 sequence reads: CASTKNSPVPNTEAFF. The CDR3 DNA reads as TGTGCCAGCACTAAAAATTCCCCCGTTCCTAACACTGAAGCTTTCTTT.